One and the same sample provided the 16 T cell receptor beta chains below, sequenced in a study of shared clonotypes between healthy human individuals. Sequencing used immunoSEQ multiplex PCR; TCRdb keeps in-frame clones, though not all of them. This table holds 2 million to 2.5 million clones, roughly 90% found once. What was sequenced was naive CD4+ T cells from PBMCs. Subset: CD45RA+ positively selected. These receptors were obtained from a man between 18 and 35 years old in good health. Some clones in this sample may be carry-over from other donors' samples.

The rearrangement uses TRBV5-1 and TRBJ2-5, with 13 bases identical to TRBD2. This CDR3 contains 16 residues. Trimming took 4 bases from V and 4 from J; bases not matched to a gene: 7. Germline values: CDR1 SGHRS, CDR2 YFSETQ. As DNA, the CDR3 is TGCGCCAGCAGCGTGGGACTAGCGGGAACTAGAGAGACCCAGTACTTC. As protein: CASSVGLAGTRETQYF.

The rearrangement uses TRBV5-4 and TRBJ2-6; D is possibly TRBD2 (5 bases). The germline V gene encodes CDR1 SGHNT and CDR2 YYREEE (reference sequence). The CDR3 loop spans 15 amino acids. V was pared by 7 bases and J by 0 bases, with 11 bases between. CDR3 in DNA: TGTGCCAGCCATCCCGCGGGCTCTGGGGCCAACGTCCTGACTTTC. The encoded protein is CASHPAGSGANVLTF.

V usage is TRBV7-3 and J usage is TRBJ2-1; no clear D. CDR3 size: 15 residues. CDR1 SGHTA and CDR2 FQGTGA come from the germline V gene. Trimming stripped 2 bases from V and 0 bases from J, with 8 bases between. The CDR3 DNA reads TGTGCCAGCAGCTTAGGGTCGATCTCCTACAATGAGCAGTTCTTC. It is translated as CASSLGSISYNEQFF.

The chain combines TRBV5-1 with TRBJ2-7, with D maybe TRBD1 (5 bases). Per germline, CDR1 SGHRS and CDR2 YFSETQ. The CDR3 extends over 14 amino acids. Trimming stripped 4 bases from V and 3 bases from J, with 14 bases between. The chain's CDR3 is CASSLRQPNYEQYF. In DNA form, the CDR3 reads TGCGCCAGCAGCCTGAGACAGCCTAACTACGAGCAGTACTTC.

The rearrangement links TRBV28 to TRBJ2-7, with TRBD2 matching 14 bases. The germline V gene has CDR1 MDHEN and CDR2 SYDVKM. There are 14 residues in the CDR3. Trimming removed 6 bases from V and 10 bases from J; junction bases left unmatched: 8. The CDR3 protein is CASRTGLAGGLQYF. The CDR3 DNA reads as TGTGCCAGCAGGACCGGACTAGCGGGAGGCCTTCAGTACTTC.

This clone was observed a few times. This chain uses TRBV5-4 with TRBJ1-3; D ambiguous. The CDR3 covers 14 residues. In germline, CDR1 is SGHNT, CDR2 YYREEE (reference sequence). V lost 5 bases and J lost 3, with 12 bases in between. CDR3 sequence (DNA): TGTGCCAGCAGGGCATGGACTGGTGGAAACACCATATATTTT. Translating gives CASRAWTGGNTIYF.

The J gene is TRBJ1-5, the V gene TRBV25-1; D remains ambiguous. CDR1 MGHDK and CDR2 SYGVNS come from the germline V gene. The CDR3 spans 16 residues. The V end was cut by 2 bases, the J end by 0 bases, with 11 bases between. The CDR3 region is CASSEISADSNQPQHF. CDR3 coding DNA: TGTGCCAGCAGTGAAATATCCGCAGATAGCAATCAGCCCCAGCATTTT.

The CDR3 nucleotides are TGTGCCAGCAGTGGTTACGCCAGGGCGGGCCAGCCCCAGCATTTT. It codes for CASSGYARAGQPQHF. V usage is TRBV6-1 and J usage is TRBJ1-5; tentatively, D is TRBD1 (5 bases). Germline V gene sequence: CDR1 MNHNS, CDR2 SASEGT. This CDR3 region has 15 residues. V was trimmed by 4 bases and J by 7 bases, leaving 17 bases between them.

The V call is TRBV5-1, the J call TRBJ2-7; D gene ambiguous. Germline V gene sequence: CDR1 SGHRS, CDR2 YFSETQ. The germline V and J ends were trimmed by 0 bases and 3 bases, with 13 bases remaining between them. The CDR3 has 15 amino acids. The CDR3 sequence: CASSLALGMVYEQYF. The CDR3 coding sequence is TGCGCCAGCAGCTTGGCTCTGGGGATGGTCTACGAGCAGTACTTC.

This clone was counted once. The chain has TRBV19 and TRBJ1-1; TRBD1 is a possible D gene (6 bases). V dropped 5 bases and J dropped 4 bases, with 11 bases sitting between them. The V gene's germline CDR1 is LNHDA and CDR2 SQIVND (reference sequence). The CDR3 is 13 amino acids. The DNA of the CDR3 is TGTGCCAGTAGTCAACAGGGAGGCACTGAAGCTTTCTTT. It is translated as CASSQQGGTEAFF.

Concerning this clone: The identical CDR3 is also encoded by other nucleotide sequences in the sample. The chain uses TRBV18 and TRBJ2-1; TRBD1 aligns across 10 bases. This CDR3 has 15 residues. V dropped 3 bases and J dropped 6; count of bases not matched to a gene: 5. Germline assignment: CDR1 KGHSH and CDR2 LQKENI. CDR3 protein: CASSPRTGGSNEQFF. CDR3 nucleotide sequence: TGTGCCAGCTCACCGAGGACAGGGGGTTCCAATGAGCAGTTCTTC.

This clone has a handful of counts. Other DNA sequences in this sample translate to the same CDR3. The chain joins TRBV5-1 to TRBJ1-1; D is possibly TRBD1 (6 bases). The germline V gene encodes CDR1 SGHRS and CDR2 YFSETQ. V gave up 0 bases and J gave up 1 base, with 10 bases separating them. This CDR3 contains 15 residues. CDR3 protein: CASSLVGQRNTEAFF. The DNA of the CDR3 is TGCGCCAGCAGCTTGGTGGGACAAAGGAACACTGAAGCTTTCTTT.

This clone occurred a few times. The rearrangement uses TRBV14 and TRBJ1-2; 7 bases fit TRBD1. The CDR3 has 14 amino acids. Germline V gene data show CDR1 as SGHDN and CDR2 as FVKESK. With 3 bases clipped from V and 4 bases from J, the junction kept 5 bases outside the gene matches. The CDR3 reads CASSQIGTVYGYTF. The CDR3 DNA reads as TGTGCCAGCAGCCAGATCGGGACAGTCTATGGCTACACCTTC.

The table lists this clone with a count of one. The chain is built from TRBV4-3 and TRBJ2-7; D perhaps matches TRBD1 (5 bases). The CDR3 has 18 amino acids. V was trimmed by 1 base and J by 0 bases, leaving 19 bases between them. Germline V gene data show CDR1 as LGHNA and CDR2 as YSLEER. CDR3 protein: CASSQADGRGPYSYEQYF. For the CDR3, the DNA is TGCGCCAGCAGCCAAGCTGACGGAAGGGGCCCCTACTCCTACGAGCAGTACTTC.

The CDR3 DNA reads as TGTGCCAGCAGCTTTGTTGCAGGGGGGCTACCTTTCTTT. Translation: CASSFVAGGLPFF. The V and J genes are TRBV7-9 and TRBJ1-1, with TRBD1 matching 7 bases. Trimming at V came to 3 bases and at J to 12 bases, leaving 10 bases not matched to a gene. CDR1 and CDR2 from the germline V gene are SEHNR and FQNEAQ (reference sequence). The CDR3 loop spans 13 amino acids.

The chain joins TRBV9 to TRBJ2-2; D is unclear. V was trimmed by 3 bases and J by 2 bases, leaving 11 bases between them. Germline CDR1 is SGDLS and CDR2 is YYNGEE. This CDR3 is built from 15 residues. The CDR3 sequence is CASSARSHNTGELFF. In DNA, the CDR3 is TGTGCCAGCAGCGCCCGCTCCCATAACACCGGGGAGCTGTTTTTT.